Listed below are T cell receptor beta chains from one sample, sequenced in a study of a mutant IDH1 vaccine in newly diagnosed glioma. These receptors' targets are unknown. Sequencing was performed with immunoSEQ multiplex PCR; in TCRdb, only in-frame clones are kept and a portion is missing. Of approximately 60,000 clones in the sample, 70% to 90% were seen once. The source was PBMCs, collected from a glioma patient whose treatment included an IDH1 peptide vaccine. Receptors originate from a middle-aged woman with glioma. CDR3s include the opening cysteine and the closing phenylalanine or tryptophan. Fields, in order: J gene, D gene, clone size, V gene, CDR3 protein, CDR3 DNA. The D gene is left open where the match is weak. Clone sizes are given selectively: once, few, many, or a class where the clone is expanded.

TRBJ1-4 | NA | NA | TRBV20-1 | CSAGTNEKLFF | TGCAGTGCAGGAACTAATGAAAAACTGTTTTTT
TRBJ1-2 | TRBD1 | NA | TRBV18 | CASSPSGGTANYGYTF | TGTGCCAGCTCACCATCCGGCGGGACAGCGAACTATGGCTACACCTTC
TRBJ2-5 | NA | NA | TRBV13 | CASSLATGEETQYF | TGTGCCAGCAGCTTAGCCACGGGGGAAGAGACCCAGTACTTC
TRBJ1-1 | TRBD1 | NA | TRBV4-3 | CASSQDGTGANTEAFF | TGCGCCAGCAGCCAAGACGGCACAGGGGCGAACACTGAAGCTTTCTTT
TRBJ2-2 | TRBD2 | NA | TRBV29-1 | CSVLATNTGELFF | TGCAGCGTACTAGCGACGAACACCGGGGAGCTGTTTTTT
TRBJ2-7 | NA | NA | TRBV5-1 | CASSLGQSYEQYF | TGCGCCAGCAGCTTGGGACAGTCCTACGAGCAGTACTTC
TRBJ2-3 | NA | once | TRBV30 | CAWSSTDTQYF | TGTGCCTGGTCTAGCACAGATACGCAGTATTTT
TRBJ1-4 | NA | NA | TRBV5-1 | CASSRAGDATNEKLFF | TGCGCCAGCAGTCGGGCGGGGGATGCAACTAATGAAAAACTGTTTTTT
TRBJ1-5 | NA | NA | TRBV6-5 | CASSRGSYSNQPQHF | TGTGCCAGCAGTCGGGGCAGCTATAGCAATCAGCCCCAGCATTTT
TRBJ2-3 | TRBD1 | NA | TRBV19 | CASSQGVGTDTQYF | TGTGCCAGTAGTCAGGGGGTCGGCACAGATACGCAGTATTTT
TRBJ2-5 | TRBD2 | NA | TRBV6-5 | CASSWGGGETQYF | TGTGCCAGCAGTTGGGGGGGAGGGGAGACCCAGTACTTC
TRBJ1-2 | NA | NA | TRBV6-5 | CASSYGDGIRGYTF | TGTGCCAGCAGTTACGGGGACGGGATTCGTGGCTACACCTTC
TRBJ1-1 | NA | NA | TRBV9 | CASSALEGQMSEAFF | TGTGCCAGCAGCGCCCTTGAAGGACAGATGTCTGAAGCTTTCTTT
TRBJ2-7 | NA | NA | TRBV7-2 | CASSLEGGRQLYSYEQYF | TGTGCCAGCAGCTTAGAGGGGGGTAGGCAGCTATACTCCTACGAGCAGTACTTC
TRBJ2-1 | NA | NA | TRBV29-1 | CSVERDNEQFF | TGCAGCGTAGAGCGGGACAATGAGCAGTTCTTC
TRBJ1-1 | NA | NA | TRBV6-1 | CASAPDVTEAFF | TGTGCCTCAGCGCCGGACGTCACTGAAGCTTTCTTT
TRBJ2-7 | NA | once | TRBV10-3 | CAISRGEGPYEQYF | TGTGCCATCTCAAGGGGGGAGGGCCCCTACGAGCAGTACTTC
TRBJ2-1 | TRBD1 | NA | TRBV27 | CASSLRDRRWNEQFF | TGTGCCAGCAGTTTGCGGGACAGGCGTTGGAATGAGCAGTTCTTC
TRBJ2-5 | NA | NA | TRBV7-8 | CASSLSNVQETQYF | TGTGCCAGCAGCTTATCCAACGTTCAAGAGACCCAGTACTTC
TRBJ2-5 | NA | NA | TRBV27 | CASSPAQAPQETQYF | TGTGCCAGCAGTCCCGCCCAGGCACCGCAAGAGACCCAGTACTTC
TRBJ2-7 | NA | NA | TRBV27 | CASSLTGSYEQYF | TGTGCCAGCAGTTTGACAGGTTCCTACGAGCAGTACTTC
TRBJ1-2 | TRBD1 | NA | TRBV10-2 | CASGRQGAMGGYTF | TGCGCCAGCGGGAGACAGGGGGCCATGGGCGGCTACACCTTC
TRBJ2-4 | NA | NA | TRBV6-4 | CASRGFGKNIQYF | TGTGCCAGCAGAGGGTTTGGCAAAAACATTCAGTACTTC
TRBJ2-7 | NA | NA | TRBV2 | CASKAYEQYF | TGTGCCAGCAAAGCCTACGAGCAGTACTTC
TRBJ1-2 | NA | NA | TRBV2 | CASSEAGKVYGYTF | TGTGCCAGCAGTGAAGCGGGGAAGGTCTATGGCTACACCTTC
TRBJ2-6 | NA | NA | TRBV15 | CATSRDLGSGANVLTF | TGTGCCACCAGCAGAGATCTAGGGTCTGGGGCCAACGTCCTGACTTTC
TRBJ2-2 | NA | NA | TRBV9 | CASSVHLNPGELFF | TGTGCCAGCAGCGTTCACCTAAATCCCGGGGAGCTGTTTTTT
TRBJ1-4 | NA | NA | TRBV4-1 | CASSQGPRTLEVEKLFF | TGCGCCAGCAGCCAAGGGCCGCGGACCCTGGAGGTAGAAAAACTGTTTTTT
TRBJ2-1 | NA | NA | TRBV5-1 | CAAGPGGPYNEQFF | TGCGCCGCTGGACCGGGGGGCCCATACAATGAGCAGTTCTTC
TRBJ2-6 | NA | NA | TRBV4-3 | CASSQDGDSGANVLTF | TGCGCCAGCAGCCAAGATGGGGACTCTGGGGCCAACGTCCTGACTTTC
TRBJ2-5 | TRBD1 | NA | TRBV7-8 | CASSTTGGAETQYF | TGTGCCAGCAGTACGACAGGGGGCGCAGAGACCCAGTACTTC
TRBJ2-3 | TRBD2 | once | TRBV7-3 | CASSSGRATDTQYF | TGTGCCAGCAGCTCGGGGAGGGCCACAGATACGCAGTATTTT
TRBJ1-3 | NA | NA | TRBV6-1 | CASGGNTIYF | TGTGCCAGCGGTGGAAACACCATATATTTT
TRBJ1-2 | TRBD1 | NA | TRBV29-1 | CSVEPRDSYGYTF | TGCAGCGTTGAACCACGGGACAGCTATGGCTACACCTTC
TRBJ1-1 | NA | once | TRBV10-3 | CAIREEELSGDTEAFF | TGTGCCATCAGAGAGGAGGAATTAAGCGGAGACACTGAAGCTTTCTTT
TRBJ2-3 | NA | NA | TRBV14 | CASSQVTADTQYF | TGTGCCAGCAGCCAAGTAACTGCAGATACGCAGTATTTT
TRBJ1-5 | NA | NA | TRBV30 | CAWSVGNQPQHF | TGTGCCTGGAGTGTCGGTAATCAGCCCCAGCATTTT
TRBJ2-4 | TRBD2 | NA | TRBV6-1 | CASEAGTSGVIQYF | TGTGCCAGCGAAGCCGGGACTAGCGGGGTGATTCAGTACTTC
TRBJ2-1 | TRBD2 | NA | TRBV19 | CASSTLTGLAGGEQFF | TGTGCCAGTAGTACACTAACCGGACTAGCGGGTGGAGAGCAGTTCTTC
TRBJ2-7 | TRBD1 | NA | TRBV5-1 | CASSPGTVSYEQYF | TGCGCCAGCAGCCCCGGGACAGTGTCCTACGAGCAGTACTTC
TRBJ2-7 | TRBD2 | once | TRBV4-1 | CASSQDLVAGSYEQYF | TGCGCCAGCAGCCAAGATTTGGTAGCGGGATCCTACGAGCAGTACTTC
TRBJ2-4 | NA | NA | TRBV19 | CATSPAALAKNIQYF | TGTGCCACATCACCGGCGGCCCTAGCCAAAAACATTCAGTACTTC
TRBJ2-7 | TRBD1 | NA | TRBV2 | CASRETGGSAYEQYF | TGTGCCAGCAGGGAGACAGGGGGATCGGCCTACGAGCAGTACTTC
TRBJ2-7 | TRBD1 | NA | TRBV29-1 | CSVEVGQKSYEQYF | TGCAGCGTTGAAGTGGGACAGAAATCCTACGAGCAGTACTTC
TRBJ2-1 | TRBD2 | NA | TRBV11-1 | CASSGRTSGRHDEQFF | TGTGCCAGCAGCGGACGGACTAGCGGGAGACACGATGAGCAGTTCTTC
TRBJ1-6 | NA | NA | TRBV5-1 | CASSSSPRADNSPLHF | TGCGCCAGCAGCTCCTCACCCAGGGCTGATAATTCACCCCTCCACTTT
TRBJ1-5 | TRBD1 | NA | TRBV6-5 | CASSYRQGGNQPQHF | TGTGCCAGCAGTTACCGGCAGGGGGGCAATCAGCCCCAGCATTTT
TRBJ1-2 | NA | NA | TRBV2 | CASDSGTNYGYTF | TGTGCCAGCGATTCAGGAACTAACTATGGCTACACCTTC
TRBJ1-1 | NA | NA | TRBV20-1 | CSASPNTEAFF | TGCAGTGCTAGCCCCAACACTGAAGCTTTCTTT
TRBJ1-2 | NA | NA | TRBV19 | CASSSLRRISPLDYGYTF | TGTGCCAGTAGTAGTCTTCGGCGGATTTCCCCTCTGGACTATGGCTACACCTTC
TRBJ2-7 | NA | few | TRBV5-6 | CASSPTLVSVDSYEQYF | TGTGCCAGCAGCCCAACTTTGGTTAGCGTTGACTCCTACGAGCAGTACTTC
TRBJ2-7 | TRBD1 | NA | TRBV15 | CATSIGTGLSSYEQYF | TGTGCCACCAGCATAGGGACAGGTTTGAGCTCCTACGAGCAGTACTTC
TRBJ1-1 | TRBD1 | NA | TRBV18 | CASSPPQGAGVNTEAFF | TGTGCCAGCTCACCGCCCCAGGGGGCGGGAGTGAACACTGAAGCTTTCTTT
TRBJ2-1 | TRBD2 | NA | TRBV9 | CASSPWVSGGGEQFF | TGTGCCAGCAGCCCCTGGGTAAGCGGGGGAGGTGAGCAGTTCTTC
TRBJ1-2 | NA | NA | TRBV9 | CASSVGRNYGYTF | TGTGCCAGCAGCGTAGGCAGGAACTATGGCTACACCTTC
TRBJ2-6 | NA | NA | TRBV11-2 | CASGEASSGANVLTF | TGTGCCAGCGGGGAGGCTAGCTCTGGGGCCAACGTCCTGACTTTC
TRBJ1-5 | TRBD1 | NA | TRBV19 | CASNSPTGGDEPQHF | TGTGCCAGCAACAGCCCGACAGGGGGCGATGAGCCCCAGCATTTT
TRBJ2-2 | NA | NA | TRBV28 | CASSREYTGELFF | TGTGCCAGCAGCCGAGAATACACCGGGGAGCTGTTTTTT
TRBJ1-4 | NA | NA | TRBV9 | CASSPGSPFGGEKLFF | TGTGCCAGCAGTCCTGGAAGTCCGTTCGGAGGGGAAAAACTGTTTTTT